These T cell receptor beta chains were read from a single sample in a study of vaccination effects on CD4 cells after COVID-19. These receptors' targets are unknown. Libraries were prepared by immunoSEQ multiplex PCR; TCRdb keeps only in-frame clonotypes and omits some of them. This sample has 20,000 to 25,000 clones, with 70% to 80% found just once. The sample here was CD4+ T cells from PBMCs cultured with a peptide pool, taken before COVID-19 vaccination. These receptors were collected from a human donor who had a prior SARS-CoV-2 infection. CDR3s include the opening cysteine and the closing phenylalanine or tryptophan. D genes are given only for firm matches. Size values are once, few and many counts, or a class for expanded clones, and some rows have none.

j_gene | v_gene | d_gene | abundance | CDR3aa | CDR3nt
TRBJ1-5 | TRBV7-2 | - | - | CASSLVNGERQPQHF | TGTGCCAGCAGCTTAGTTAATGGAGAACGACAGCCCCAGCATTTT
TRBJ1-1 | TRBV3-1/TRBV3-2 | - | - | CASSRLLGNTEAFF | TGTGCCAGCAGCCGCCTTCTGGGGAACACTGAAGCTTTCTTT
TRBJ1-2 | TRBV28 | - | once | CASSLRLYGYTF | TGTGCCAGCAGTTTAAGGCTCTATGGCTACACCTTC
TRBJ1-1 | TRBV5-1 | - | - | CASSLRGMNTEAFF | TGCGCCAGCAGCTTGAGGGGCATGAACACTGAAGCTTTCTTT
TRBJ1-3 | TRBV29-1 | TRBD1 | - | CSGGTGVGNTIYF | TGCAGCGGAGGGACAGGGGTTGGAAACACCATATATTTT
TRBJ1-5 | TRBV10-3 | - | - | CACGVGFQPQHF | TGTGCCTGCGGGGTAGGGTTTCAGCCCCAGCATTTT
TRBJ2-3 | TRBV5-1 | - | - | CASSLGQDTDTQYF | TGCGCCAGCAGCTTGGGACAGGACACAGATACGCAGTATTTT
TRBJ1-4 | TRBV3-1/TRBV3-2 | TRBD1 | - | CASSLDRGREKLFF | TGTGCCAGCAGCCTGGACAGGGGGCGCGAAAAACTGTTTTTT
TRBJ1-6 | TRBV7-2 | TRBD1 | - | CASSLLGQDNSPLHF | TGTGCCAGCAGCCTGCTTGGACAGGATAATTCACCCCTCCACTTT
TRBJ1-1 | TRBV29-1 | - | - | CSAQNTEAFF | TGCAGCGCCCAAAACACTGAAGCTTTCTTT